The 26 T cell receptor beta chains reported below all come from one sample, sequenced in a study of T cell responses to AZD1222 COVID-19 vaccine. Measured with immunoSEQ multiplex PCR; TCRdb has only the in-frame clones, and not every one. The data contain about 42,000 clones, approximately 88% of them singletons. This sample comprised peripheral blood, obtained 28 days after the second AZD1222 dose. These receptors all come from an adult who received the AZD1222 COVID-19 vaccine.

The J gene is TRBJ2-3, the V gene TRBV5-1, with D hard to call. Trimming left V 2 bases short and J 4 bases short, with 5 bases between. Germline CDR1 reads SGHRS; CDR2 reads YFSETQ. This CDR3 contains 12 residues. For the CDR3, the DNA is TGCGCCAGCAGCTTTAAGGCAGATACGCAGTATTTT. This encodes CASSFKADTQYF.

This chain joins TRBV19 and TRBJ2-5; TRBD2 agrees at 9 bases. Germline loops: CDR1 LNHDA, CDR2 SQIVND (reference sequence). Trimming removed 5 bases from V and 2 bases from J; junction bases left unmatched: 9. The CDR3 has 16 amino acids. CDR3 protein: CASSHVAGAQQETQYF. The CDR3, as DNA: TGTGCCAGTAGTCACGTAGCGGGGGCGCAACAAGAGACCCAGTACTTC.

V is TRBV6-5 and J is TRBJ1-2; D gene uncertain. Per the germline V gene, CDR1 is MNHEY and CDR2 is SVGAGI. With 4 bases removed from V and 8 bases from J, the gap between germline ends came to 14 bases. CDR3 length: 13 amino acids. In nucleotides, the CDR3 is TGTGCCAGCAGTTCGACCTCCACCCGGGGCTACACCTTC. Amino acid sequence: CASSSTSTRGYTF.

This chain links TRBV12-3 or TRBV12-4 with TRBJ1-2; possible D gene TRBD1, 5 bases. V gave up 8 bases and J gave up 8 bases, with 18 bases separating them. This CDR3 has 13 residues. DNA of the CDR3: TGTGCCAGCGGGACGGGACGGCTGTGGGGCTACACCTTC. Translated: CASGTGRLWGYTF.

J is TRBJ1-6 and V is TRBV7-6, with 7 bases fitting TRBD1. The CDR3 runs 14 residues. Trimming removed 4 bases from V and 7 bases from J; junction bases left unmatched: 4. Germline V gene data show CDR1 as SGHVS and CDR2 as FNYEAQ. The chain's CDR3 is CASSSRQGNSPLHF. The CDR3 DNA reads as TGTGCCAGCAGCTCCAGACAGGGCAATTCACCCCTCCACTTT.

The chain employs TRBV7-2 and TRBJ1-1, with D possibly TRBD1 on 5 matching bases. Germline assignment: CDR1 SGHTA and CDR2 FQGNSA. The CDR3 loop spans 14 amino acids. Deletions cut 1 base from V and 1 base from J, with 7 bases between. Here the CDR3 DNA reads TGTGCCAGCAGCTTAGTTGGGGGGAACACTGAAGCTTTCTTT. It codes for CASSLVGGNTEAFF. The whole variable domain, remainder taken from reference TRBV7-2 and TRBJ1-1, is GAGVSQSPSNKVTEKGKDVELRCDPISGHTALYWYRQSLGQGLEFLIYFQGNSAPDKSGLPSDRFSAERTGGSVSTLTIQRTQQEDSAVYLCASSLVGGNTEAFFGQGTRLTVV.

V usage is TRBV19 and J usage is TRBJ2-7; the D gene is possibly TRBD2 (7 bases). V lost 5 bases and J 5 bases, leaving 16 bases between the germline ends. The CDR3 is 14 residues long. Germline V gene sequence: CDR1 LNHDA, CDR2 SQIVND (reference sequence). CDR3 in amino acids: CASSVTGRGDEQYF. The CDR3 region has the DNA TGTGCCAGTAGTGTCACAGGGAGGGGTGACGAGCAGTACTTC.

This chain joins TRBV19 and TRBJ2-7, with 9 bases matching TRBD1. This CDR3 has 14 residues. Germline values: CDR1 LNHDA, CDR2 SQIVND (reference sequence). With V trimmed by 2 bases and J by 6 bases, 5 bases remained unmatched. CDR3 sequence (DNA): TGTGCCAGTAGTATACGGGGACAGGGTGGCGAGCAGTACTTC. Amino acid sequence: CASSIRGQGGEQYF. The whole variable domain, remainder taken from reference TRBV19 and TRBJ2-7, is DGGITQSPKYLFRKEGQNVTLSCEQNLNHDAMYWYRQDPGQGLRLIYYSQIVNDFQKGDIAEGYSVSREKKESFPLTVTSAQKNPTAFYLCASSIRGQGGEQYFGPGTRLTVT.

V is TRBV2 and J is TRBJ2-3; the match to TRBD2 covers 13 bases. V lost 6 bases and J lost 6; bases outside the gene matches: 6. Germline-derived CDR1 and CDR2 are SNHLY and FYNNEI. The CDR3 is 15 amino acids. Here the CDR3 DNA reads TGTGCCAGCAGGGCACTAGCGGGGGGGCCGGATACGCAGTATTTT. Translating it yields CASRALAGGPDTQYF.

The chain has TRBV19 and TRBJ2-3; D might be TRBD2 (7 bases). The germline CDR1 and CDR2 sequences are LNHDA and SQIVND (reference sequence). This CDR3 spans 15 amino acids. V lost 6 bases to trimming and J lost 6 bases, with 19 bases between them. This chain's CDR3 is CASRPGGKLSDTQYF. For the CDR3, the DNA is TGTGCCAGTAGGCCGGGGGGCAAGTTATCCGATACGCAGTATTTT.

The chain is built from TRBV9 and TRBJ2-3; unclear D gene. The germline V gene has CDR1 SGDLS and CDR2 YYNGEE. V dropped 1 base and J dropped 6 bases, with 15 bases sitting between them. The CDR3 totals 15 residues. The CDR3 DNA sequence: TGTGCCAGCAGCGTATGGTACTCTCCTGGGGATACGCAGTATTTT. Its translation: CASSVWYSPGDTQYF.

The J gene is TRBJ1-2, the V gene TRBV6-5; a weak D match, TRBD1 (5 bases). CDR3 length: 12 amino acids. Germline V lookup: CDR1 MNHEY, CDR2 SVGAGI. V was cut by 0 bases and J by 11 bases, with 10 bases left in between. The CDR3 reads CASSYSQRQYTF. For the CDR3, the DNA is TGTGCCAGCAGTTACTCTCAGAGACAGTACACCTTC.

The chain uses TRBV7-3 and TRBJ2-3; 7 bases line up with TRBD1. CDR1 SGHTA and CDR2 FQGTGA come from the germline V gene. With 5 bases clipped from V and 6 bases from J, the junction kept 8 bases outside the gene matches. CDR3 length: 14 residues. The CDR3 DNA is TGTGCCAGCAGCGCCCAGACAGGGACGGATACGCAGTATTTT. It yields the protein CASSAQTGTDTQYF.

The chain couples TRBV27 to TRBJ1-2, with 12 bases fitting TRBD1. The CDR3 sequence is 13 residues long. CDR1 is MNHEY, CDR2 SMNVEV, per germline (reference sequence). J was trimmed by 9 bases and V by 5 bases; bases with no gene match: 4. In nucleotides, the CDR3 is TGTGCCAGCAGTCCGGGACAGGGGGCAAGCTACACCTTC. It codes for CASSPGQGASYTF.

The V call is TRBV4-1, the J call TRBJ2-5; D unresolved. Germline-derived CDR1 and CDR2 are MGHRA and YSYEKL. The ends were cut back, 1 base at V and 3 bases at J, with 9 bases in the middle. This CDR3 region has 14 residues. DNA for the CDR3: TGCGCCAGCAGCCAAGGTCGCGTGGAAGAGACCCAGTACTTC. Amino acids: CASSQGRVEETQYF.

The chain is built from TRBV6-4 and TRBJ2-7; 8 bases are a match to TRBD2. The CDR3 contains 17 residues. Germline-derived CDR1 and CDR2 are MRHNA and SNTAGT. CDR3 coding DNA: TGTGCAATCAGCCCTCGGAATATAGCGGGGCCCCCCTACGAGCAGTACTTC. It encodes CAISPRNIAGPPYEQYF.

J is TRBJ2-7 and V is TRBV28; 8 nucleotides match TRBD1. V shed 4 bases and J 2 bases; nucleotides not matched to a gene: 10. This CDR3 has 16 residues. Per germline, CDR1 MDHEN and CDR2 SYDVKM. The CDR3 sequence is CASSSIWDRFTYEQYF. The CDR3 DNA reads TGTGCCAGCAGTTCTATCTGGGACAGGTTCACCTACGAGCAGTACTTC.

The genes are TRBV13 and TRBJ2-7; 8 nucleotides match TRBD1. The CDR3 runs to 15 residues. V was clipped by 5 bases and J by 5 bases; unmatched bases: 11. Germline V gene lookup returns CDR1 PRHDT and CDR2 FYEKMQ (reference sequence). The CDR3 protein is CASSLRTGTIDEQYF. In DNA, the CDR3 is TGTGCCAGCAGCCTGAGGACAGGGACGATAGACGAGCAGTACTTC.

The chain recombines TRBV19 with TRBJ1-5, with D unclear. This CDR3 region has 15 residues. With 10 bases removed from V and 0 bases from J, the gap between germline ends came to 16 bases. CDR1 is LNHDA, CDR2 SQIVND, per germline (reference sequence). The CDR3 loop reads CATKARESSNQPQHF. The CDR3 DNA sequence: TGTGCCACCAAGGCTCGGGAGAGTAGCAATCAGCCCCAGCATTTT.

The chain employs TRBV28 and TRBJ1-1; 7 bases align to TRBD1. Germline V gene lookup returns CDR1 MDHEN and CDR2 SYDVKM. The CDR3 totals 14 residues. With 9 bases clipped from V and 0 bases from J, the junction kept 7 bases outside the gene matches. DNA of the CDR3: TGTGCCAGTGCAGGGGGGAGTTTGAACACTGAAGCTTTCTTT. Amino acid sequence: CASAGGSLNTEAFF.

V is TRBV4-1 and J is TRBJ2-3, with no clear D. Germline loops: CDR1 MGHRA, CDR2 YSYEKL. This CDR3 is 15 amino acids long. Trimming left V 0 bases short and J 6 bases short, with 13 bases between. The chain's CDR3 is CASSQEGSKIDTQYF. CDR3 in DNA: TGCGCCAGCAGCCAAGAAGGGTCCAAAATTGATACGCAGTATTTT.

The rearrangement links TRBV28 to TRBJ2-3; perhaps D is TRBD1 or TRBD2 (5 bases each). This CDR3 has 14 residues. CDR1 is MDHEN, CDR2 SYDVKM, per germline. V was cut by 6 bases and J by 5 bases, with 15 bases left in between. CDR3 nucleotides: TGTGCCAGCAGCGACACAGGACTGATAGATACGCAGTATTTT. As protein: CASSDTGLIDTQYF.

This clone was counted between two and nine times. CDR3: CASSQEGTGGSWTNEKLFF. The CDR3 DNA is TGCGCCAGCAGCCAAGAGGGGACAGGGGGTTCATGGACTAATGAAAAACTGTTTTTT. This rearrangement joins TRBV4-1 to TRBJ1-4; 11 nucleotides align to TRBD1. Germline CDR1 and CDR2: MGHRA and YSYEKL. The CDR3 totals 19 residues. The V and J ends lost 0 bases and 2 bases, in that order; junction bases with no gene match: 8.

The V gene is TRBV3-1 (or the pseudogene TRBV3-2), the J gene TRBJ1-6; possibly TRBD1 for D (5 bases). V gave up 4 bases and J gave up 7 bases, with 14 bases separating them. CDR3 length: 15 amino acids. CDR1 is LGHDT, CDR2 YNNKEL, per germline (reference sequence). CDR3 DNA sequence: TGTGCCAGCAGCCCAGGCCGACAGACCAATTCACCCCTCCACTTT. Translation gives CASSPGRQTNSPLHF.

The chain is built from TRBV5-8 and TRBJ1-4, with D uncertain. The CDR3 contains 14 residues. V was cut by 4 bases and J by 11 bases, with 18 bases left in between. CDR1 is SGHTS, CDR2 YDEGEE, per germline. As DNA, the CDR3 is TGTGCCAGCAGCCCCTCCCGACGGGGAAGTAAACTGTTTTTT. Protein: CASSPSRRGSKLFF.

The CDR3 is CASSDRLAGSNEQFF. In DNA form, the CDR3 reads TGTGCCAGCAGTGACCGACTAGCGGGATCCAATGAGCAGTTCTTC. The rearrangement links TRBV6-4 to TRBJ2-1, with 11 bases fitting TRBD2. CDR3 size: 15 residues. Germline trimming cut 2 bases from V and 6 bases from J; bases unmatched to any gene: 3. Per germline, CDR1 MRHNA and CDR2 SNTAGT.